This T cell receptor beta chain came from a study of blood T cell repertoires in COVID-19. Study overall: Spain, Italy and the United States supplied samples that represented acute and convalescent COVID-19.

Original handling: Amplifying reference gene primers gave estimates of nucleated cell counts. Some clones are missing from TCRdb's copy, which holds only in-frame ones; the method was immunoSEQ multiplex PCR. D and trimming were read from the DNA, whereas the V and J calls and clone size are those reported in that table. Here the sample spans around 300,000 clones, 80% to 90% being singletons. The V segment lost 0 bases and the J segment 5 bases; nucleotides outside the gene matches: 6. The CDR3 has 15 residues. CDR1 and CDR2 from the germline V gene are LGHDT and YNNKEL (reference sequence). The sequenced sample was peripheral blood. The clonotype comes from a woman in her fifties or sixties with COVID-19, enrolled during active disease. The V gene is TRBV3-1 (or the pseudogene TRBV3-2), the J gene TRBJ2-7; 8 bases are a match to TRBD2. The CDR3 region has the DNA TGTGCCAGCAGCCAAGACGGCGGGAGGAAGGACGAGCAGTACTTC. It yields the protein CASSQDGGRKDEQYF.